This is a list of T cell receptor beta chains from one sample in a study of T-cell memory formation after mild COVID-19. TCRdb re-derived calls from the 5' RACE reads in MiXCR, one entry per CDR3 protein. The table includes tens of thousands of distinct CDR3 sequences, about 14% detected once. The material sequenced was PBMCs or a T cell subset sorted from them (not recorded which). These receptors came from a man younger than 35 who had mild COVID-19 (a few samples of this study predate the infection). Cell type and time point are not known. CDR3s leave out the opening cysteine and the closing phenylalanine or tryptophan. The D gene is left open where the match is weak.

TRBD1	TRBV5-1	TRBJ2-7	ASSHGTGAYEQY
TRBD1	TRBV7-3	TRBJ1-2	ASSSQTGQGYT
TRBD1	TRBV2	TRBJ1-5	ASGTADNSNQPQH
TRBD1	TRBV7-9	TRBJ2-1	ASTTLGTGLYNEQF
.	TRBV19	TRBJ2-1	ASTRWGGHYNEQF
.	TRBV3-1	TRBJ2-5	ASSLLKTQY
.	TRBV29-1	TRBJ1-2	SVGPTGRGYT
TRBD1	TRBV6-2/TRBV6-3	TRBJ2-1	ASTPIGQGFNEQF
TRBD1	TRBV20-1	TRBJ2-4	SANRGRNRGAKNIQY
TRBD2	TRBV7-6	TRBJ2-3	ASSLPTGGTQY
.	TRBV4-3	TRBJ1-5	ASSQERMTPQH
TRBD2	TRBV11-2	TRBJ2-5	ASSADAGLAGGRETQY
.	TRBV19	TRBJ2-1	ASSVASGTSNEQF
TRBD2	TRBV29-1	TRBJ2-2	SVGDSGGGELF
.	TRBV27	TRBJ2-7	ASSLNPGTSKQY
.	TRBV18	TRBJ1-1	ASSRGPDDTEAF
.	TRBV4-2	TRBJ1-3	ASSQDRASSGNTIY
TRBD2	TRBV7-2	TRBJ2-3	ASSFGTSGTDTQY
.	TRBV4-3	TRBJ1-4	ASSQDSYEKLF
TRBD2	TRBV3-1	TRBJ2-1	ASSQDGSGGEWQF
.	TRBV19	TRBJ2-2	ASTGLNTGELF
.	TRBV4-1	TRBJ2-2	ASSQAPQATNTGELF
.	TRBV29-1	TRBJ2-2	SVEVGIKNTGELF